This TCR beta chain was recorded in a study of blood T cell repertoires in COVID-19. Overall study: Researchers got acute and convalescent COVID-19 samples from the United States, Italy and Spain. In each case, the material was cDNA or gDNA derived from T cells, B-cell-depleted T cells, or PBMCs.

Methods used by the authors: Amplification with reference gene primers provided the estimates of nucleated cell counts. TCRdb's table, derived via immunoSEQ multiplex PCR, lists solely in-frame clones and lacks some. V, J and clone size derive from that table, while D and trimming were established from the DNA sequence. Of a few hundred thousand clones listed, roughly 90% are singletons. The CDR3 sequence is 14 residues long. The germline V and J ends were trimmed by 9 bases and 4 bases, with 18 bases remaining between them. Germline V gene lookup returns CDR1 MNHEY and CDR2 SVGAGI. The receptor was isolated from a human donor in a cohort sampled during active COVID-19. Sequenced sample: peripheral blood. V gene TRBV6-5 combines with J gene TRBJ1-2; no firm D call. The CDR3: CASLAGRNSYGYTF. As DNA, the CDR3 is TGTGCCAGTCTAGCCGGGAGGAATTCCTATGGCTACACCTTC.